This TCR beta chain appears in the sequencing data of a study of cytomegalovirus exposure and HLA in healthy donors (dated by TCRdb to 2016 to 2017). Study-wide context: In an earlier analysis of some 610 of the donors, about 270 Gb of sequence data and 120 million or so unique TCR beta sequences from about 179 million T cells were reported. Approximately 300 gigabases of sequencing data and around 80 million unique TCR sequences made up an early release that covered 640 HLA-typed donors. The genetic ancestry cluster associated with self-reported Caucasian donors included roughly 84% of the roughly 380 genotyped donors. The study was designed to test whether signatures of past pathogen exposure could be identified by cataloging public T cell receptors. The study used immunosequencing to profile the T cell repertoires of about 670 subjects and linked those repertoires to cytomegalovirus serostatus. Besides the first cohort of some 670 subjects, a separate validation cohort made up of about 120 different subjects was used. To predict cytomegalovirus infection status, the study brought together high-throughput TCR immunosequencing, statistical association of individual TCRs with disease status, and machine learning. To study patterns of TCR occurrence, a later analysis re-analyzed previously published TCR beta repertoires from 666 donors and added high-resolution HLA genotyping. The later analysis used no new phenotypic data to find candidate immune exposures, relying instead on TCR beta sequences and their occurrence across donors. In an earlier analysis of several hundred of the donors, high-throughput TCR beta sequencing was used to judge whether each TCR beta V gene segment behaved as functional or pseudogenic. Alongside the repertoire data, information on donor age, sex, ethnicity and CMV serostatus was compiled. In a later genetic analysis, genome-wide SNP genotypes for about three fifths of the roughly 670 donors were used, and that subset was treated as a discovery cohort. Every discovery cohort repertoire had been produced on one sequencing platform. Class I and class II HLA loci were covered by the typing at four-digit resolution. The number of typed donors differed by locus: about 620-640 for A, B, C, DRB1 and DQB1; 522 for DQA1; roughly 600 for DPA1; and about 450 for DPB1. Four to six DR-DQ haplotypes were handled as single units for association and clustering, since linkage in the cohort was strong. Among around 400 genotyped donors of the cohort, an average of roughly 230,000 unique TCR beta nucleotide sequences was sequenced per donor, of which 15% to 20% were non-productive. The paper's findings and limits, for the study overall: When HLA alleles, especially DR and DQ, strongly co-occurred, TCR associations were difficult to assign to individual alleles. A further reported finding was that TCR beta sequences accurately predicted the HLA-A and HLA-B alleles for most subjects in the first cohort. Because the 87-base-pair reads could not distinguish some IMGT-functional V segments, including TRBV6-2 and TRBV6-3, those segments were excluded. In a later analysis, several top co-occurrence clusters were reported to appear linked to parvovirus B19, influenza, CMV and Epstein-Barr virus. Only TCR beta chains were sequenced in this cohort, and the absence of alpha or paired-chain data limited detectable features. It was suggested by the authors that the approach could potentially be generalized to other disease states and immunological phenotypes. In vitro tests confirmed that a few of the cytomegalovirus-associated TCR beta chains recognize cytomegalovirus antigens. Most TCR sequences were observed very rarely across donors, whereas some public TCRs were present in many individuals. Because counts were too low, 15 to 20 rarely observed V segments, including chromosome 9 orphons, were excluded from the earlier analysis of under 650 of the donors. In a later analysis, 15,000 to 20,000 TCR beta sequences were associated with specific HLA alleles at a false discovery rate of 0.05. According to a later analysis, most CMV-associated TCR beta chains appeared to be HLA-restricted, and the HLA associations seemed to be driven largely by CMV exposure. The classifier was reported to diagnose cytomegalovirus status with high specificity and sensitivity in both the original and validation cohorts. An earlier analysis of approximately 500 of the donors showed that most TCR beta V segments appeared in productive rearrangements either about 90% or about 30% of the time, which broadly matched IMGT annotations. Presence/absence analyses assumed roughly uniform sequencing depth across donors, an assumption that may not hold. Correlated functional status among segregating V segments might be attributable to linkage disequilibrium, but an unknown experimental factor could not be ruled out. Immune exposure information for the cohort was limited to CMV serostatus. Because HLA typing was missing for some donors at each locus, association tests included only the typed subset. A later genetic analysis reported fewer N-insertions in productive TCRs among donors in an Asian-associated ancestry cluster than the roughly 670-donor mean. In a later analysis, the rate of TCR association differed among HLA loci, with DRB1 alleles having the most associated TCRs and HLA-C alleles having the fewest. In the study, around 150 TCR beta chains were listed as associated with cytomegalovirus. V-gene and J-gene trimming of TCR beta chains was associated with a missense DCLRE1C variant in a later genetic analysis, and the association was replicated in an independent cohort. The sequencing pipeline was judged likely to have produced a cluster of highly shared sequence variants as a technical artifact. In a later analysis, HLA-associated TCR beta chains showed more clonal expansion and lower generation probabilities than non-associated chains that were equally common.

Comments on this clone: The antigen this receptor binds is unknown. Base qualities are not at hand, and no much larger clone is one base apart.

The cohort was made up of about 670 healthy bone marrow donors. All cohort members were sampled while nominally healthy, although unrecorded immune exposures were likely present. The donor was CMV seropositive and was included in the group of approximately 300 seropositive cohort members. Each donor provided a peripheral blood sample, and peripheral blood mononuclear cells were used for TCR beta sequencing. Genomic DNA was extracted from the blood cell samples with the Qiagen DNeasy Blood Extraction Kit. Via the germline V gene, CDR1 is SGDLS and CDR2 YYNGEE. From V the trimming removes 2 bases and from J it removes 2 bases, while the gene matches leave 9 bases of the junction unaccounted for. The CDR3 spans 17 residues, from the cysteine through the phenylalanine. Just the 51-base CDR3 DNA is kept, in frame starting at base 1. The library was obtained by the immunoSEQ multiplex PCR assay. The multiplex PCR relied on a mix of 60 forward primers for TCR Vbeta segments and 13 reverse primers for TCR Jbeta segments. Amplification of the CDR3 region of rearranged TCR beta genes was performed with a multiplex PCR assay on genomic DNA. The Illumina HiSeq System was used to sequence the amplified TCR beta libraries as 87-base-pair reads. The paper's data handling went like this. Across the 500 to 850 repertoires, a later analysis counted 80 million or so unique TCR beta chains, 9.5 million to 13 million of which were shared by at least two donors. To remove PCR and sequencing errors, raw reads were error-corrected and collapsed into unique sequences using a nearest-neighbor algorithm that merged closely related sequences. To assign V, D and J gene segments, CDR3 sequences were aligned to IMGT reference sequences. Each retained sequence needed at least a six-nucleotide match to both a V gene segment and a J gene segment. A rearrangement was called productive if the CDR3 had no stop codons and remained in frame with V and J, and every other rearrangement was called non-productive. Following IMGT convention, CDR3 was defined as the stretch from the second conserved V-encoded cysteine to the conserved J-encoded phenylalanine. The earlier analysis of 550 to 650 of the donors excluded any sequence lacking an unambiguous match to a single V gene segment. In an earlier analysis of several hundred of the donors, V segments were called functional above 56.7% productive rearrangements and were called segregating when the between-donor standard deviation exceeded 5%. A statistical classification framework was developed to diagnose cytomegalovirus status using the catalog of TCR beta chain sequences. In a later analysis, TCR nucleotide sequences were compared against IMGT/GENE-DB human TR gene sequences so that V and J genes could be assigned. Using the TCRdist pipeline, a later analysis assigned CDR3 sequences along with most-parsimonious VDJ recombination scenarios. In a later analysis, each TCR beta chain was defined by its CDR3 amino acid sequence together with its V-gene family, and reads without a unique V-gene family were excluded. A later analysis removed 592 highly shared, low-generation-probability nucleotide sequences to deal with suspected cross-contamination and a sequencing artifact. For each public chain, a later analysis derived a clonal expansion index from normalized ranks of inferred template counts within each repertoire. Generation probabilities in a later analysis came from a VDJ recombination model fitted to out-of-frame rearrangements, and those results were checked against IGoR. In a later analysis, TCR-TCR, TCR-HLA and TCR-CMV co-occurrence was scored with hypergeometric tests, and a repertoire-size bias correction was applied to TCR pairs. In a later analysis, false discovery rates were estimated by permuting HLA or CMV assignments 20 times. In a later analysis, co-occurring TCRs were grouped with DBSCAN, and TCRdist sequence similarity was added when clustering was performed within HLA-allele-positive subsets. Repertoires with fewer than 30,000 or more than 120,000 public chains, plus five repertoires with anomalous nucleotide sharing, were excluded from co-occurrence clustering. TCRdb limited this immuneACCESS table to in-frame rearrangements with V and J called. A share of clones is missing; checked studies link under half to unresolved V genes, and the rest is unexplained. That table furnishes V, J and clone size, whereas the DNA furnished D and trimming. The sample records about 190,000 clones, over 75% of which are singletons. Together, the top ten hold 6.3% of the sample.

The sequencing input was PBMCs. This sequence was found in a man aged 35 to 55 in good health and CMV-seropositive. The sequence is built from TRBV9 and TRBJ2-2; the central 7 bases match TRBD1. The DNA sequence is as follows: TGTGCCAGCAGCGTGAGGGGGCGCCCACAAAACACCGGGGAGCTGTTTTTT. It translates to CASSVRGRPQNTGELFF. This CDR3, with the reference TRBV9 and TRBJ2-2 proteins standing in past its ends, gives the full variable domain DSGVTQTPKHLITATGQRVTLRCSPRSGDLSVYWYQQSLDQGLQFLIQYYNGEERAKGNILERFSAQQFPDLHSELNLSSLELGDSALYFCASSVRGRPQNTGELFFGEGSRLTVL.